The 28 T cell receptor beta chains below all came from one sample that was sequenced in a study of neurological immune-mediated disorders (dated by TCRdb to about 2019). Libraries came from 5' RACE. Instrument on record: Illumina HiSeq 2500. Starting from the raw public reads, TCRdb applied fastp trimming at Q25, assembled clones with MiXCR and retained in-frame beta chains. Rows merge per CDR3 protein into single entries with the most common DNA and genes. The sample profile shows tens of thousands of distinct CDR3 sequences; 3.4% of them were found once. The ten top clones hold about 3.5% of the sample. Input material: PBMCs. The receptors come from a man aged 35 to 55 with multiple sclerosis.

This clonotype was seen at least ten times. The chain links TRBV6-4 to TRBJ2-1, with 9 bases that match TRBD2. The V segment lost 2 bases and the J segment 12 bases; nucleotides outside the gene matches: 5. The CDR3 covers 13 residues. Germline CDR1 reads MRHNA; CDR2 reads SNTAGT. The CDR3 DNA sequence: TGTGCCAGCAGTGACGGCGGGGGGGGACGGCAGTTCTTC. The encoded protein is CASSDGGGGRQFF.

This clonotype was picked up many times. A clone one base away is much larger, so this may be a read error. This chain uses TRBV5-1 with TRBJ1-2, with D possibly being TRBD1 (5 bases). CDR3 length equals 16 residues. The ends were cut back, 4 bases at V and 4 bases at J, with 20 bases in the middle. CDR1 SGHRS and CDR2 YFSETQ come from the germline V gene. The CDR3 coding sequence is TGCGCCAGCAGCCCGGGGACCGCTAAAACCCTCTATGGCTACACCTTC. This codes for CASSPGTAKTLYGYTF.

This clonotype was detected ten times or more. The chain recombines TRBV6-5 with TRBJ2-4; possibly TRBD1 for D (6 bases). Germline V lookup: CDR1 MNHEY, CDR2 SVGAGI. Trimming removed 6 bases from V and 9 bases from J, with 15 bases in between. This CDR3 has 13 amino acids. The CDR3 protein is CASSGQNEGIQYF. The CDR3 DNA sequence: TGTGCCAGCAGCGGACAGAATGAGGGCATTCAGTACTTC.

This clonotype was found many times. The chain uses TRBV9 and TRBJ1-1; 10 nucleotides agree with TRBD1. The CDR3 covers 12 residues. Trimming cost V 7 bases and J 3 bases; bases outside gene matches: 0. CDR1 is SGDLS and CDR2 is YYNGEE in the germline V gene. This CDR3 is CASGTGDTEAFF. The DNA of the CDR3 is TGTGCCAGCGGGACAGGGGACACTGAAGCTTTCTTT. Complete variable domain (other parts from reference TRBV9 and TRBJ1-1): DSGVTQTPKHLITATGQRVTLRCSPRSGDLSVYWYQQSLDQGLQFLIQYYNGEERAKGNILERFSAQQFPDLHSELNLSSLELGDSALYFCASGTGDTEAFFGQGTRLTVV.

This clonotype was found many times. V gene TRBV7-2 combines with J gene TRBJ1-3; a possible D gene is TRBD1 (5 bases). CDR3 length: 15 residues. The V end lost 6 bases, the J end lost 5 bases, and 17 bases lay between the germline ends. In germline, CDR1 is SGHTA, CDR2 FQGNSA. CDR3 amino acids: CASSSSGTMRNTIYF. CDR3 DNA: TGTGCCAGCAGTTCATCCGGGACTATGAGAAACACCATATATTTT.

This clonotype was seen many times. CDR3 sequence reads: CSARILAANWEQFF. As DNA, the CDR3 is TGCAGTGCTAGGATTCTAGCGGCGAATTGGGAGCAGTTCTTC. The genes are TRBV20-1 and TRBJ2-1; 7 bases fit TRBD2. Germline trimming cut 3 bases from V and 10 bases from J; bases unmatched to any gene: 12. The CDR3 has 14 amino acids. Germline V lookup: CDR1 DFQATT, CDR2 SNEGSKA (reference sequence).

This clonotype was seen ten or more times. V gene TRBV5-5 combines with J gene TRBJ2-7; D is unclear. Germline V gene data show CDR1 as SGHKS and CDR2 as YYEKEE (reference sequence). Trimming removed 0 bases from V and 1 base from J, with 8 bases in between. This CDR3 has 14 residues. The chain's CDR3 is CASSLVVRSYEQYF. DNA of the CDR3: TGTGCCAGCAGCTTGGTGGTGAGATCCTACGAGCAGTACTTC. The complete variable domain, with remaining parts taken from reference TRBV5-5 and TRBJ2-7, reads DAGVTQSPTHLIKTRGQQVTLRCSPISGHKSVSWYQQVLGQGPQFIFQYYEKEERGRGNFPDRFSARQFPNYSSELNVNALLLGDSALYLCASSLVVRSYEQYFGPGTRLTVT.

This clonotype has a count of ten or more. The genes are TRBV6-6 and TRBJ2-1; TRBD2 agrees at 13 bases. The CDR3 runs to 18 residues. V trimming: 4 bases; J trimming: 3 bases; junction bases outside the gene matches: 9. CDR1 and CDR2 from the germline V gene are MNHNY and SVGAGI (reference sequence). Here the CDR3 DNA reads TGTGCCAGCAGTTCCGGACTAGCGGGAGCCCATCGCTACAATGAGCAGTTCTTC. Translation: CASSSGLAGAHRYNEQFF.

Ten or more counts support this clonotype. V and J are TRBV20-1 and TRBJ2-1; D might be TRBD1 or TRBD2, each matching 5 bases. The V gene lost 0 bases and the J gene lost 5 bases, with 14 bases spanning the gap. The germline V gene encodes CDR1 DFQATT and CDR2 SNEGSKA (reference sequence). This CDR3 is built from 15 residues. The CDR3 DNA follows: TGCAGTGCTAGAGATGGGGGACGGCTTGACAATGAGCAGTTCTTC. Residues: CSARDGGRLDNEQFF.

This clonotype was recorded at least ten times. V is TRBV7-2 and J is TRBJ2-1, with 9 bases lining up with TRBD2. Germline-derived CDR1 and CDR2 are SGHTA and FQGNSA. V shed 0 bases and J 8 bases; nucleotides not matched to a gene: 5. The CDR3 is 15 amino acids. The CDR3 protein is CASSLAPLAGYEQFF. In DNA form, the CDR3 reads TGTGCCAGCAGCTTAGCGCCCCTAGCGGGATATGAGCAGTTCTTC. Filled out from reference TRBV7-2 and TRBJ2-1, the complete variable domain reads GAGVSQSPSNKVTEKGKDVELRCDPISGHTALYWYRQSLGQGLEFLIYFQGNSAPDKSGLPSDRFSAERTGGSVSTLTIQRTQQEDSAVYLCASSLAPLAGYEQFFGPGTRLTVL.

This clonotype was found many times. The chain recombines TRBV20-1 with TRBJ1-1; unclear D gene. The V end was cut by 3 bases, the J end by 3 bases, with 8 bases between. The germline gives CDR1 DFQATT, CDR2 SNEGSKA (reference sequence). The CDR3 is 12 residues long. CDR3 sequence (DNA): TGCAGTGCTAGCCGGGGTTACACTGAAGCTTTCTTT. Its protein is CSASRGYTEAFF.

This clonotype was detected many times. The V gene is TRBV9, the J gene TRBJ1-6; 8 bases are a match to TRBD1. This CDR3 spans 14 amino acids. V trimming: 4 bases; J trimming: 10 bases; junction bases outside the gene matches: 7. Germline lookup yields CDR1 SGDLS and CDR2 YYNGEE. As DNA, the CDR3 is TGTGCCAGCAGCCAAGGACAGGGAACCTCACCCCTCCACTTT. It codes for CASSQGQGTSPLHF.

This clonotype showed up many times. CDR3 DNA sequence: TGTGCCAGCAGCCATGGATACGGGGGGGCTTTCTTT. This codes for CASSHGYGGAFF. This chain connects TRBV3-1 to TRBJ1-1; possible D gene TRBD1, 5 bases. The CDR3 covers 12 residues. V was trimmed by 3 bases and J by 11 bases, leaving 13 bases between them. Germline V CDR1 and CDR2: LGHDT, YNNKEL (reference sequence).

This clonotype was counted at least ten times. The rearrangement links TRBV3-1 to TRBJ2-6; D is unclear. The length of the CDR3 is 17 residues. Trimming pared 1 base from V and 0 bases from J, leaving 10 bases between. Germline CDR1 and CDR2: LGHDT and YNNKEL (reference sequence). CDR3 amino acids: CASSQGSFGSGANVLTF. DNA for the CDR3: TGTGCCAGCAGCCAAGGTTCATTCGGCTCTGGGGCCAACGTCCTGACTTTC.

The sample holds many counts of this clonotype. The gene calls are TRBV7-9 and TRBJ1-2; D unclear. The CDR3 covers 15 residues. Trimming took off 5 bases at V and 1 base at J, with 14 bases between the two ends. The germline V gene has CDR1 SEHNR and CDR2 FQNEAQ (reference sequence). The CDR3 spells CASSPSGLSNYGYTF. As DNA, the CDR3 is TGTGCCAGCAGCCCATCAGGTTTGAGTAACTATGGCTACACCTTC.

In this sample, this clonotype turned up a few times. This may arise from a read error, as a much more abundant clone is one base away. The rearrangement links TRBV24-1 to TRBJ2-2; D not certain. V lost 5 bases, J lost 2 bases, and 5 bases lay in between. The CDR3 length is 13 residues. Germline V gives CDR1 KGHDR, CDR2 SFDVKD. CDR3 nucleotide sequence: TGTGCCACCAGTGGTAACAACACCGGGGAGCTGTTTTTT. It yields the protein CATSGNNTGELFF.

This clonotype came up many times. V gene TRBV21-1 combines with J gene TRBJ2-7. TRBV21-1 is a pseudogene. This CDR3 has 17 amino acids. CDR3 bases: TGTGCCAGCAGCAAAGTACTTCTCTTGGTAGAAACCTACGAGCAGTACTTC. Its translation is CASSKVLLLVETYEQYF.

This clonotype was observed many times. The J gene is TRBJ2-5, the V gene TRBV6-5, with TRBD1 identical over 10 bases. V shed 5 bases, J shed 2 bases, and the junction held 11 bases outside the gene matches. Germline CDR1 reads MNHEY; CDR2 reads SVGAGI. This CDR3 contains 17 residues. CDR3 region: CASSGWDRGGFQETQYF. CDR3 sequence (DNA): TGTGCCAGCAGTGGATGGGACAGGGGTGGCTTTCAAGAGACCCAGTACTTC.

This clonotype showed up many times. The chain uses TRBV20-1 and TRBJ2-2, with TRBD1 identical over 8 bases. Looked up from germline, CDR1 is DFQATT and CDR2 is SNEGSKA (reference sequence). This CDR3 is 17 amino acids long. V lost 0 bases to trimming and J lost 0 bases; unmatched junction nucleotides: 6. The CDR3 DNA reads TGCAGTGCTAGAGACCTTAGGACAGGGTCGAACACCGGGGAGCTGTTTTTT. This sequence encodes CSARDLRTGSNTGELFF.

The chain links TRBV25-1 to TRBJ2-5; 7 positions match TRBD2. V lost 7 bases, J lost 3 bases, and 11 bases stayed unmatched. The CDR3 is 15 amino acids. CDR1 and CDR2 from the germline V gene are MGHDK and SYGVNS. Here the CDR3 reads CASTRGGRSEETQYF. CDR3 in DNA: TGTGCCAGCACGCGGGGCGGGAGATCGGAAGAGACCCAGTACTTC.

This clonotype appeared many times. The chain is built from TRBV7-7 and TRBJ1-1; D gene unclear. Germline loops: CDR1 SSHAT, CDR2 FNYEAQ (reference sequence). Trimming cost V 4 bases and J 6 bases, with 12 bases left between them. The CDR3 runs 13 residues. For the CDR3, the DNA is TGTGCCAGCAGCTACGTGCTCGGCTCTGAAGCTTTCTTT. It specifies CASSYVLGSEAFF.

This clonotype was recorded many times. V and J are TRBV5-1 and TRBJ2-1, with 7 positions matching TRBD1. V dropped 2 bases and J dropped 15; count of bases not matched to a gene: 8. CDR1 and CDR2 from the germline V gene are SGHRS and YFSETQ. The CDR3 is made up of 12 amino acids. Written as DNA, the CDR3 is TGCGCCAGCAGCTTCGAGGGACAGATGGTGTTCTTC. This gives the protein CASSFEGQMVFF.

This clonotype was counted ten times or more. The J gene is TRBJ1-1, the V gene TRBV29-1, with D unresolved. V shed 8 bases and J shed 1 base, with 5 bases lying between them. Looked up from germline, CDR1 is SQVTM and CDR2 is ANQGSEA. This CDR3 has 10 amino acids. CDR3 region: CSTWNTEAFF. CDR3 bases: TGCAGCACCTGGAACACTGAAGCTTTCTTT. Complete variable domain (other parts from reference TRBV29-1 and TRBJ1-1): SAVISQKPSRDICQRGTSLTIQCQVDSQVTMMFWYRQQPGQSLTLIATANQGSEATYESGFVIDKFPISRPNLTFSTLTVSNMSPEDSSIYLCSTWNTEAFFGQGTRLTVV.

Ten or more counts support this clonotype. The chain has TRBV5-1 and TRBJ1-2; D possibly corresponds to TRBD1 (6 bases). V lost 4 bases and J 4 bases, leaving 17 bases between the germline ends. The CDR3 covers 15 residues. Germline CDR1 and CDR2: SGHRS and YFSETQ. CDR3 nucleotide sequence: TGCGCCAGCAGCCCTAATGCGGGGGCGACCTATGGCTACACCTTC. Its protein is CASSPNAGATYGYTF.

This clonotype was recorded many times. The J gene is TRBJ2-4, the V gene TRBV5-6; D not certain. Germline V gene sequence: CDR1 SGHDT, CDR2 YYEEEE. This CDR3 region has 14 residues. V lost 4 bases and J lost 0, with 8 bases in between. In DNA, the CDR3 is TGTGCCAGCAGCCCGTCCCTAGCCAAAAACATTCAGTACTTC. Encoded protein: CASSPSLAKNIQYF. The full variable domain, in which reference TRBV5-6 and TRBJ2-4 provide the parts outside the CDR3, is DAGVTQSPTHLIKTRGQQVTLRCSPKSGHDTVSWYQQALGQGPQFIFQYYEEEERQRGNFPDRFSGHQFPNYSSELNVNALLLGDSALYLCASSPSLAKNIQYFGAGTRLSVL.

In its sample, this clonotype was seen many times. This chain's CDR3 is CSVELSRDGSSYEQYF. The CDR3 DNA follows: TGCAGCGTTGAATTGTCCCGGGACGGCAGCTCCTACGAGCAGTACTTC. V usage is TRBV29-1 and J usage is TRBJ2-7; D is possibly TRBD1 or TRBD2 (5 bases each). The CDR3 is 16 amino acids. Deletions cut 2 bases from V and 0 bases from J, with 17 bases between. Germline CDR1 is SQVTM and CDR2 is ANQGSEA.

This clonotype has at least ten counts. V is TRBV20-1 and J is TRBJ2-7, with unresolved D. This CDR3 region has 11 residues. V was cut by 6 bases and J by 0 bases, with 6 bases left in between. The germline gives CDR1 DFQATT, CDR2 SNEGSKA (reference sequence). CDR3 nucleotides: TGCAGTGCACACAACTCCTACGAGCAGTACTTC. Protein sequence: CSAHNSYEQYF.

This clonotype came up many times. J is TRBJ2-5 and V is TRBV29-1, with TRBD1 as a possible D gene (5 bases). Germline CDR1 and CDR2: SQVTM and ANQGSEA. CDR3 size: 12 residues. V was trimmed by 7 bases and J by 5 bases, leaving 14 bases between them. CDR3 nucleotides: TGCAGCGGGCAGGGATCCGATGAGACCCAGTACTTC. Translating it yields CSGQGSDETQYF.